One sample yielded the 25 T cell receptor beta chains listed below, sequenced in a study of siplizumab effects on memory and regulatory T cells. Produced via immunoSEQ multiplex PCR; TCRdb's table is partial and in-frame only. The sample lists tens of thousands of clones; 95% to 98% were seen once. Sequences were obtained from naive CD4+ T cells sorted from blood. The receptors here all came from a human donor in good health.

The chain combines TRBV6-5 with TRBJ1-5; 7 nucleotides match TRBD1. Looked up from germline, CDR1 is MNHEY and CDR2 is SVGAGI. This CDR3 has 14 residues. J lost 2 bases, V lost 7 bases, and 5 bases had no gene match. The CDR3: CASTPGQGNQPQHF. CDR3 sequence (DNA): TGTGCCAGCACACCAGGACAGGGCAATCAGCCCCAGCATTTT.

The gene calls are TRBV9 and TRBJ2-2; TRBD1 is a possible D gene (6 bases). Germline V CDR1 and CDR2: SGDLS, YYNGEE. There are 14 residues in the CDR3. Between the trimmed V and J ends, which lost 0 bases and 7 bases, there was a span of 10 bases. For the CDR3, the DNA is TGTGCCAGCAGCGTAGGAGGGGGTTTCGGGGAGCTGTTTTTT. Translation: CASSVGGGFGELFF.

CDR3 amino acids: CASSRRGSTNEKLFF. The CDR3 DNA is TGTGCCAGCAGTCGGAGGGGCTCAACTAATGAAAAACTGTTTTTT. The chain couples TRBV25-1 to TRBJ1-4; TRBD1 might be the D (5 bases). V shed 5 bases and J shed 0 bases, with 10 bases lying between them. Germline CDR1 reads MGHDK; CDR2 reads SYGVNS. The CDR3 has 15 amino acids.

The CDR3 region is CASSVVAVRDTQYF. CDR3 nucleotides: TGTGCCAGCAGCGTAGTGGCAGTCCGGGATACGCAGTATTTT. This chain uses TRBV9 with TRBJ2-3; D gene unclear. V gave up 0 bases and J gave up 6 bases, with 11 bases separating them. Germline V CDR1 and CDR2: SGDLS, YYNGEE. The length of the CDR3 is 14 residues.

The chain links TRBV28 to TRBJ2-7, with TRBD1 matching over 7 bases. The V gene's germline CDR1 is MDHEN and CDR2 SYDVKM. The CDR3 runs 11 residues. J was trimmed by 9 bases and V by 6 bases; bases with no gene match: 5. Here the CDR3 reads CASSMTGRQYF. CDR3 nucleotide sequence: TGTGCCAGCAGCATGACAGGGCGGCAGTACTTC.

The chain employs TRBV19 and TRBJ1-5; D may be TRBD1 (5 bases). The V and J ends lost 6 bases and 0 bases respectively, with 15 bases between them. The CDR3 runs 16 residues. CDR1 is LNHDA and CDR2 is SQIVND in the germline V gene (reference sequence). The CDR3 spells CASSKGVLYSNQPQHF. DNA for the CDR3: TGTGCCAGTAGCAAAGGGGTACTATATAGCAATCAGCCCCAGCATTTT.

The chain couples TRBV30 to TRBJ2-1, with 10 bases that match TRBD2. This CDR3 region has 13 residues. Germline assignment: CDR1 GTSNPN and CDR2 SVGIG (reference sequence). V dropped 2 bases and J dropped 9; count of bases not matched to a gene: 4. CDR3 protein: CAWSSSGRGEQFF. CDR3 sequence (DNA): TGTGCCTGGAGTTCCAGCGGGAGGGGTGAGCAGTTCTTC.

CDR3 sequence: CAWRRWRQETQYF. DNA of the CDR3: TGTGCCTGGAGACGGTGGAGGCAAGAGACCCAGTACTTC. The chain joins TRBV30 to TRBJ2-5, with TRBD2 as a possible D gene (5 bases). Per germline, CDR1 GTSNPN and CDR2 SVGIG (reference sequence). V shed 3 bases and J shed 2 bases, with 10 bases lying between them. The CDR3 extends over 13 amino acids.

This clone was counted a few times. DNA for the CDR3: TGTGCCAGCAGTAAACCTTACAGGGGGCTGAATGAAAAACTGTTTTTT. Translated: CASSKPYRGLNEKLFF. The chain couples TRBV28 to TRBJ1-4, with TRBD1 matching 9 bases. The CDR3 totals 16 residues. The germline V gene encodes CDR1 MDHEN and CDR2 SYDVKM. V lost 5 bases and J lost 5; bases outside the gene matches: 9.

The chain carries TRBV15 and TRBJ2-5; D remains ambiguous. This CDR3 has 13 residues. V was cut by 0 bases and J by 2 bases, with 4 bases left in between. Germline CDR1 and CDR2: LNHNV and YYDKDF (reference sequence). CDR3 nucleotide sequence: TGTGCCACCAGCAGAGACAGACAAGAGACCCAGTACTTC. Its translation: CATSRDRQETQYF.

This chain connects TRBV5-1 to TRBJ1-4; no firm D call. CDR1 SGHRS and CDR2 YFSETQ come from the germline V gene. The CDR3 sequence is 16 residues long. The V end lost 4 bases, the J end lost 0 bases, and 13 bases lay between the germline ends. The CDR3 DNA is TGCGCCAGCAGCCCTCGAGGTGACCCAACTAATGAAAAACTGTTTTTT. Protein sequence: CASSPRGDPTNEKLFF.

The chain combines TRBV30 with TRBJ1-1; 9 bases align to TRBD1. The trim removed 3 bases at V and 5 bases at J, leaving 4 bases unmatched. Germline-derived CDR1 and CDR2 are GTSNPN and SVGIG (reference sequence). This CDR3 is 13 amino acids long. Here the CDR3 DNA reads TGTGCCTGGAGCGCGGACAGGGGAACTGAAGCTTTCTTT. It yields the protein CAWSADRGTEAFF.

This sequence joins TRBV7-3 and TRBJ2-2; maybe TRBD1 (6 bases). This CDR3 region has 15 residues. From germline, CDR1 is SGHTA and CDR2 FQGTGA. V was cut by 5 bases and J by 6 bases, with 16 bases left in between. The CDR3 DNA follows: TGTGCCAGCAGCCTCAGTGTTGGGGGCCCCGGGGAGCTGTTTTTT. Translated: CASSLSVGGPGELFF.

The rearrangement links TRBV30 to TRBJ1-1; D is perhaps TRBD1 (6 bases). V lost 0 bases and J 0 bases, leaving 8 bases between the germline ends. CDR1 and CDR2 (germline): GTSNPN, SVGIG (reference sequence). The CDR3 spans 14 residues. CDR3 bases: TGTGCCTGGAGTGTACAGGGAGTGAACACTGAAGCTTTCTTT. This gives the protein CAWSVQGVNTEAFF. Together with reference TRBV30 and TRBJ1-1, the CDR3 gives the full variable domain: SQTIHQWPATLVQPVGSPLSLECTVEGTSNPNLYWYRQAAGRGLQLLFYSVGIGQISSEVPQNLSASRPQDRQFILSSKKLLLSDSGFYLCAWSVQGVNTEAFFGQGTRLTVV.

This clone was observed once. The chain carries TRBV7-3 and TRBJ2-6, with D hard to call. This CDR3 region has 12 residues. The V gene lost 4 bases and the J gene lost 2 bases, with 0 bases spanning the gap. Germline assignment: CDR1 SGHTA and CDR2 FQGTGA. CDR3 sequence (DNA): TGTGCCAGCAGCTCTGGGGCCAACGTCCTGACTTTC. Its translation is CASSSGANVLTF. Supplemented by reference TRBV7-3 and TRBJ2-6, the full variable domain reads GAGVSQTPSNKVTEKGKYVELRCDPISGHTALYWYRQSLGQGPEFLIYFQGTGAADDSGLPNDRFFAVRPEGSVSTLKIQRTERGDSAVYLCASSSGANVLTFGAGSRLTVL.

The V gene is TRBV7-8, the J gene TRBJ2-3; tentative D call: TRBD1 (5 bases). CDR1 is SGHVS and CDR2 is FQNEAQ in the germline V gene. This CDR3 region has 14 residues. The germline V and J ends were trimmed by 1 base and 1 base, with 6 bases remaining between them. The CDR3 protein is CASSLVGGTDTQYF. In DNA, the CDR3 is TGTGCCAGCAGCTTAGTAGGGGGCACAGATACGCAGTATTTT.

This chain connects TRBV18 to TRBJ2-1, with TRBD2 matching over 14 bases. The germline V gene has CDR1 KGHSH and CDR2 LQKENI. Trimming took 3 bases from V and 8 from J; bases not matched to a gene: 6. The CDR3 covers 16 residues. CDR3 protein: CASSPGLAGGRDEQFF. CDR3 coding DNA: TGTGCCAGCTCACCCGGACTAGCGGGAGGCCGGGATGAGCAGTTCTTC.

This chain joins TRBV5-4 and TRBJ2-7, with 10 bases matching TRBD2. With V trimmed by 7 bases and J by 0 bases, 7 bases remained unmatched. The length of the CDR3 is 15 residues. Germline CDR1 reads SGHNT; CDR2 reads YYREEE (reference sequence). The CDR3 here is CASGKREGHSYEQYF. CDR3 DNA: TGTGCCAGCGGCAAGCGGGAGGGCCACTCCTACGAGCAGTACTTC.

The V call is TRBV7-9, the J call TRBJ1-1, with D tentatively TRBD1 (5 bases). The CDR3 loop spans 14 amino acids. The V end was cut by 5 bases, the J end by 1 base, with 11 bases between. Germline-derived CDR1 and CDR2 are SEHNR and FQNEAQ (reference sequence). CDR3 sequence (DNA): TGTGCCAGCAGCCCGGGACGGGAGAACACTGAAGCTTTCTTT. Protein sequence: CASSPGRENTEAFF.

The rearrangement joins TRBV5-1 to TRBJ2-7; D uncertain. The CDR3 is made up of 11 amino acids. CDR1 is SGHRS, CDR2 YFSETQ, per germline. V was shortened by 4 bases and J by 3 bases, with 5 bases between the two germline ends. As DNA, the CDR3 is TGCGCCAGCAGCCGTTACTACGAGCAGTACTTC. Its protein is CASSRYYEQYF.

This chain's CDR3 is CASSQGGLSRTVQETQYF. The CDR3 region has the DNA TGCGCCAGCAGCCAAGGGGGACTTTCTCGGACAGTCCAAGAGACCCAGTACTTC. The chain links TRBV4-1 to TRBJ2-5; D might be TRBD1 or TRBD2, each matching 6 bases. The CDR3 contains 18 residues. V dropped 1 base and J dropped 1 base, with 19 bases sitting between them. The germline V gene has CDR1 MGHRA and CDR2 YSYEKL.

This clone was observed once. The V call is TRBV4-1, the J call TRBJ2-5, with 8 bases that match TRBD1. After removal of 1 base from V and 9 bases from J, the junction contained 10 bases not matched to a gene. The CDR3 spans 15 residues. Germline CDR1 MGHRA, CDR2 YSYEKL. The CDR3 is CASSQVGTGPRAQYF. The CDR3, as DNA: TGCGCCAGCAGCCAAGTGGGGACAGGACCCCGGGCCCAGTACTTC.

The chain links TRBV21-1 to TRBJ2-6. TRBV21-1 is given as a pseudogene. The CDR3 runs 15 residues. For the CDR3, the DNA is TGTGCCATCCCCCCAATCCAGACCGGGGCCAACGTCCTGACTTTC. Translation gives CAIPPIQTGANVLTF.

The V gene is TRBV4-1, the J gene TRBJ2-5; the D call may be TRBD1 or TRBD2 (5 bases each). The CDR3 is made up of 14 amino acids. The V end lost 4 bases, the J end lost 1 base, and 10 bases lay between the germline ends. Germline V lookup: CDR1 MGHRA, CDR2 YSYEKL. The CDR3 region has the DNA TGCGCCAGCAGCCCAGGGACCCTCCAAGAGACCCAGTACTTC. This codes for CASSPGTLQETQYF.

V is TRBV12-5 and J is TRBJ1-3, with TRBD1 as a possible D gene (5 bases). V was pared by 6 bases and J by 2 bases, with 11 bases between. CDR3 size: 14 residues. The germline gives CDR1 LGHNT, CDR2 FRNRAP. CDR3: CASGGGVAGNTIYF. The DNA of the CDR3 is TGTGCTAGTGGCGGAGGGGTCGCTGGAAACACCATATATTTT.